Presented here are 31 T cell receptor beta chains from one specimen sequenced in a study of shared clonotypes between healthy human individuals (dated by TCRdb to about 2020). CD8 naive samples consisted of CD45RO-negative cells that were positively selected for CCR7, yielding a CD45RA+CCR7+ population without TemRA cells. The library relied on the immunoSEQ multiplex PCR assay. The table was pulled from immuneACCESS by TCRdb, which kept in-frame rearrangements only. Such tables lose some clones; where checked, under half of the loss comes from unresolved V genes, and the rest has no known cause. The sample records nearly 600,000 clones, 95% of which are singletons. The ten largest clonotypes hold 0.11% of the sample. The sequenced sample consisted of naive CD8+ T cells sorted from blood. The cell subset or site label here, explained by the study, means: CD45RA+CCR7+. Receptors were obtained from a woman aged 25 to 39 in good health.

This chain connects TRBV9 to TRBJ1-3, with D uncertain. Germline V gene lookup returns CDR1 SGDLS and CDR2 YYNGEE. Trimming pared 1 base from V and 0 bases from J, leaving 2 bases between. This CDR3 has 13 residues. CDR3 nucleotides: TGTGCCAGCAGCGTAATCTCTGGAAACACCATATATTTT. Its protein product is CASSVISGNTIYF.

The V gene is TRBV19, the J gene TRBJ2-7; weak D call: TRBD2 (5 bases). The V and J ends lost 1 base and 5 bases respectively, with 9 bases between them. The CDR3 is 13 residues long. CDR1 is LNHDA, CDR2 SQIVND, per germline (reference sequence). CDR3 DNA: TGTGCCAGTAGTATAGTAGGTAGCGACGAGCAGTACTTC. This encodes CASSIVGSDEQYF.

Only one count was recorded for this clone. The CDR3 region has the DNA TGTGCCAGCAGTGACTCTAGCGTATCCTTCTCCTACGAGCAGTACTTC. It encodes CASSDSSVSFSYEQYF. The V gene is TRBV27, the J gene TRBJ2-7; a weak D match, TRBD2 (6 bases). Germline lookup yields CDR1 MNHEY and CDR2 SMNVEV (reference sequence). V was pared by 5 bases and J by 0 bases, with 17 bases between. The CDR3 loop spans 16 amino acids.

The genes are TRBV27 and TRBJ2-3, with D tentatively TRBD1 (5 bases). The CDR3 is 15 amino acids. The germline V gene encodes CDR1 MNHEY and CDR2 SMNVEV (reference sequence). V was cut by 6 bases and J by 2 bases, with 15 bases left in between. The CDR3 loop is CASRPLDSATDTQYF. CDR3 coding DNA: TGTGCCAGCAGACCCCTTGACAGCGCCACAGATACGCAGTATTTT.

The V call is TRBV9, the J call TRBJ2-2; D is unresolved. V was cut by 7 bases and J by 5 bases, with 15 bases left in between. This CDR3 comprises 14 residues. Germline CDR1 reads SGDLS; CDR2 reads YYNGEE. CDR3 coding DNA: TGTGCCAGCCGACCGACTCACTCGACCGGGGAGCTGTTTTTT. It yields the protein CASRPTHSTGELFF.

This chain joins TRBV5-4 and TRBJ2-1; 9 bases match TRBD2. Germline V CDR1 and CDR2: SGHNT, YYREEE (reference sequence). CDR3 size: 15 residues. V was clipped by 0 bases and J by 8 bases; unmatched bases: 6. CDR3 sequence reads: CASSLGASGNDEQFF. CDR3 nucleotide sequence: TGTGCCAGCAGCTTGGGCGCTAGCGGGAATGATGAGCAGTTCTTC.

The chain joins TRBV5-6 to TRBJ2-3; 8 bases agree with TRBD2. The trim removed 4 bases at V and 2 bases at J, leaving 12 bases unmatched. The CDR3 covers 17 residues. The germline V gene encodes CDR1 SGHDT and CDR2 YYEEEE. DNA for the CDR3: TGTGCCAGCAGCATTTTATCGCTAGCGGGTTACACAGATACGCAGTATTTT. It yields the protein CASSILSLAGYTDTQYF.

The rearrangement joins TRBV28 to TRBJ2-1, with 8 positions matching TRBD2. The CDR3 runs to 16 residues. With V trimmed by 2 bases and J by 4 bases, 7 bases remained unmatched. Germline V lookup: CDR1 MDHEN, CDR2 SYDVKM. The CDR3 DNA reads as TGTGCCAGCAGTTTAAAAGGACTAGCAGCTTACAATGAGCAGTTCTTC. Amino acids: CASSLKGLAAYNEQFF.

The chain uses TRBV13 and TRBJ2-7; perhaps TRBD1 as D (6 bases). Germline CDR1 is PRHDT and CDR2 is FYEKMQ (reference sequence). Trimming cost V 4 bases and J 3 bases, with 10 bases left between them. CDR3 size: 13 residues. The CDR3 sequence: CASSSGTNYEQYF. The CDR3 region has the DNA TGTGCCAGCAGCTCCGGGACAAACTACGAGCAGTACTTC.

The rearrangement uses TRBV5-1 and TRBJ2-1, with no clear D. The CDR3 has 19 residues. The V gene lost 0 bases and the J gene lost 0 bases, with 19 bases spanning the gap. Germline values: CDR1 SGHRS, CDR2 YFSETQ. As DNA, the CDR3 is TGCGCCAGCAGCTTGGTGTTTGCGGCAGCCACAACCTCCTACAATGAGCAGTTCTTC. Translated: CASSLVFAAATTSYNEQFF.

CDR3 sequence: CASSIGRTGGPSNQPQHF. CDR3 sequence (DNA): TGTGCCAGTAGTATAGGACGAACAGGGGGCCCTAGCAATCAGCCCCAGCATTTT. The V and J genes are TRBV19 and TRBJ1-5, with 9 bases lining up with TRBD1. In germline, CDR1 is LNHDA, CDR2 SQIVND (reference sequence). This CDR3 is 18 amino acids long. After removal of 1 base from V and 0 bases from J, the junction contained 7 bases not matched to a gene.

The CDR3 here is CASSIGRNQETQYF. CDR3 coding DNA: TGTGCCAGCAGCATCGGACGGAACCAAGAGACCCAGTACTTC. The chain joins TRBV11-2 to TRBJ2-5; D remains unclear. V lost 5 bases to trimming and J lost 0 bases, with 10 bases between them. Germline V gene data show CDR1 as SGHAT and CDR2 as FQNNGV. This CDR3 contains 14 residues.

The chain joins TRBV15 to TRBJ2-2; weak D call: TRBD1 (6 bases). Germline V lookup: CDR1 LNHNV, CDR2 YYDKDF (reference sequence). The CDR3 is 17 amino acids. V was trimmed by 0 bases and J by 4 bases, leaving 15 bases between them. This chain's CDR3 is CATSRERAGAGTGELFF. The CDR3 DNA is TGTGCCACCAGCAGAGAACGGGCAGGGGCAGGCACCGGGGAGCTGTTTTTT.

The rearrangement joins TRBV7-9 to TRBJ2-3, with D unresolved. Deletions cut 6 bases from V and 5 bases from J, with 12 bases between. Germline assignment: CDR1 SEHNR and CDR2 FQNEAQ (reference sequence). The CDR3 totals 13 residues. The CDR3 DNA sequence: TGTGCCAGCAGACCCGCTGGGGAAGATACGCAGTATTTT. This encodes CASRPAGEDTQYF.

J is TRBJ2-7 and V is TRBV2; tentatively, D is TRBD1 (6 bases). The ends were cut back, 4 bases at V and 3 bases at J, with 13 bases in the middle. CDR1 and CDR2 (germline): SNHLY, FYNNEI. The CDR3 has 14 residues. CDR3 DNA: TGTGCCAGCAGTGGACAGGACCGTTACTACGAGCAGTACTTC. Its protein is CASSGQDRYYEQYF.

The chain has TRBV6-6 and TRBJ1-5; weak D call: TRBD1 (6 bases). Germline CDR1 MNHNY, CDR2 SVGAGI (reference sequence). Trimming cost V 2 bases and J 0 bases, with 8 bases left between them. This CDR3 has 15 residues. The CDR3 sequence: CASSYQGGSNQPQHF. The CDR3 bases are TGTGCCAGCAGTTACCAAGGGGGTAGCAATCAGCCCCAGCATTTT.

This chain uses TRBV7-9 with TRBJ2-3; 11 bases match TRBD2. CDR1 is SEHNR and CDR2 is FQNEAQ in the germline V gene (reference sequence). There are 16 residues in the CDR3. V lost 0 bases, J lost 6 bases, and 5 bases stayed unmatched. The CDR3 region is CASSLAVASGRDTQYF. The CDR3 nucleotides are TGTGCCAGCAGCTTAGCGGTTGCTAGCGGGAGGGATACGCAGTATTTT.

The chain uses TRBV4-2 and TRBJ1-5; D is unresolved. The CDR3 length is 13 residues. V was pared by 1 base and J by 5 bases, with 6 bases between. Per the germline V gene, CDR1 is LGHNA and CDR2 is YNFKEQ. The CDR3 loop is CASSQGTDQPQHF. CDR3 sequence (DNA): TGTGCCAGCAGCCAAGGGACCGATCAGCCCCAGCATTTT.

The chain recombines TRBV7-9 with TRBJ2-1; D may correspond to TRBD1 or TRBD2 (5 bases each). The germline gives CDR1 SEHNR, CDR2 FQNEAQ (reference sequence). V lost 5 bases to trimming and J lost 0 bases, with 14 bases between them. The CDR3 spans 16 residues. CDR3 DNA sequence: TGTGCCAGCAGCCGAGGGACCGCGAGCTCCTACAATGAGCAGTTCTTC. Translation: CASSRGTASSYNEQFF.

The chain combines TRBV6-5 with TRBJ2-7, with 9 positions matching TRBD1. V was clipped by 5 bases and J by 6 bases; unmatched bases: 2. In germline, CDR1 is MNHEY, CDR2 SVGAGI. The CDR3 length is 12 residues. The CDR3 loop reads CASSPTGGEQYF. CDR3 nucleotide sequence: TGTGCCAGCAGTCCGACAGGGGGCGAGCAGTACTTC.

The rearrangement links TRBV5-8 to TRBJ2-1; the match to TRBD2 covers 13 bases. This CDR3 is built from 17 residues. Germline V gene lookup returns CDR1 SGHTS and CDR2 YDEGEE. J gave up 9 bases and V 2 bases, and 11 bases lay outside the gene matches. CDR3 coding DNA: TGTGCCAGCAGCTTCGGGACAGGACTAGCGGGAGTGGGTGAGCAGTTCTTC. Its protein product is CASSFGTGLAGVGEQFF. Looking up the rest from reference TRBV5-8 and TRBJ2-1 gives the full variable domain: EAGVTQSPTHLIKTRGQQATLRCSPISGHTSVYWYQQALGLGLQFLLWYDEGEERNRGNFPPRFSGRQFPNYSSELNVNALELEDSALYLCASSFGTGLAGVGEQFFGPGTRLTVL.

The chain joins TRBV11-2 to TRBJ2-7, with TRBD2 as a possible D gene (5 bases). This CDR3 has 14 amino acids. The V end lost 1 base, the J end lost 6 bases, and 13 bases lay between the germline ends. From germline, CDR1 is SGHAT and CDR2 FQNNGV. The CDR3 region is CASSLVPGAGEQYF. DNA of the CDR3: TGTGCCAGCAGCTTAGTCCCGGGTGCGGGCGAGCAGTACTTC. Variable domain in full (rest from reference TRBV11-2 and TRBJ2-7): EAGVAQSPRYKIIEKRQSVAFWCNPISGHATLYWYQQILGQGPKLLIQFQNNGVVDDSQLPKDRFSAERLKGVDSTLKIQPAKLEDSAVYLCASSLVPGAGEQYFGPGTRLTVT.

This chain links TRBV6-6 with TRBJ2-7; 12 nucleotides align to TRBD1. CDR1 is MNHNY and CDR2 is SVGAGI in the germline V gene (reference sequence). The ends lost 6 bases at V and 5 bases at J; junction bases unmatched: 5. The CDR3 loop spans 14 amino acids. This CDR3 is CASRPGQGADEQYF. Here the CDR3 DNA reads TGTGCCAGCAGACCGGGACAGGGGGCTGACGAGCAGTACTTC.

This chain joins TRBV4-1 and TRBJ1-6; D not certain. Trimming removed 2 bases at V and 9 bases at J, with 8 bases between. Germline loops: CDR1 MGHRA, CDR2 YSYEKL. The CDR3 contains 13 residues. The CDR3 DNA reads TGCGCCAGCAGCCAAATTCTAGGTTCACCCCTCCACTTT. It yields the protein CASSQILGSPLHF.

This rearrangement joins TRBV7-9 to TRBJ2-7, with 9 positions matching TRBD1. This CDR3 region has 15 residues. Germline V gene data show CDR1 as SEHNR and CDR2 as FQNEAQ (reference sequence). Unmatched junction bases numbered 11, after V lost 5 bases and J lost 6 bases. The CDR3 DNA sequence: TGTGCCAGCAGCCCCAAGGACAGGGGTTCCCTCGAGCAGTACTTC. The encoded protein is CASSPKDRGSLEQYF.

V gene TRBV5-1 combines with J gene TRBJ1-1; D is possibly TRBD1 (6 bases). V lost 4 bases, J lost 7 bases, and 20 bases lay in between. Germline-derived CDR1 and CDR2 are SGHRS and YFSETQ. This CDR3 comprises 15 residues. The CDR3 is CASSVGTPKVHEAFF. The CDR3 nucleotides are TGCGCCAGCAGCGTCGGGACACCCAAGGTGCATGAAGCTTTCTTT.

In DNA, the CDR3 is TGTGCCAGCAGCCAACCTATCGGGGGAGAGGCAGATACGCAGTATTTT. This sequence encodes CASSQPIGGEADTQYF. This rearrangement joins TRBV28 to TRBJ2-3; D perhaps matches TRBD2 (6 bases). The CDR3 is 16 residues long. The V and J ends lost 6 bases and 4 bases respectively, with 20 bases between them. From germline, CDR1 is MDHEN and CDR2 SYDVKM.

This clone has only one observation. The chain recombines TRBV7-6 with TRBJ2-3; no clear D. V was trimmed by 0 bases and J by 4 bases, leaving 2 bases between them. The germline V gene encodes CDR1 SGHVS and CDR2 FNYEAQ. The CDR3 spans 12 residues. The CDR3 here is CASSLAADTQYF. Here the CDR3 DNA reads TGTGCCAGCAGCTTAGCCGCAGATACGCAGTATTTT.

This clone showed up just once. The chain has TRBV7-9 and TRBJ2-1; D ambiguous. V gave up 4 bases and J gave up 0 bases, with 13 bases separating them. Looked up from germline, CDR1 is SEHNR and CDR2 is FQNEAQ (reference sequence). The CDR3 is 16 residues long. The CDR3 sequence: CASSSRTRSSYNEQFF. CDR3 nucleotides: TGTGCCAGCAGCTCAAGGACGCGGAGCTCCTACAATGAGCAGTTCTTC.

Notes on this clone: The same CDR3 can be traced to other DNA sequences in this sample. CDR3 region: CASSVGGSTNEKLFF. The CDR3 region has the DNA TGTGCCAGCAGCGTTGGGGGGTCCACTAATGAAAAACTGTTTTTT. The rearrangement uses TRBV9 and TRBJ1-4, with D perhaps TRBD1 (5 bases). The ends were cut back, 2 bases at V and 2 bases at J, with 10 bases in the middle. CDR1 is SGDLS and CDR2 is YYNGEE in the germline V gene. This CDR3 is 15 amino acids long.

The chain employs TRBV4-1 and TRBJ2-1; TRBD2 matches 7 bases. With V trimmed by 0 bases and J by 12 bases, 14 bases remained unmatched. The CDR3 runs 16 residues. Germline V gives CDR1 MGHRA, CDR2 YSYEKL. CDR3 loop: CASSQDGLVPVRGQFF. CDR3 nucleotide sequence: TGCGCCAGCAGCCAAGATGGACTAGTTCCCGTCCGTGGGCAGTTCTTC.